What follows are 2 T cell receptor beta chains derived from one specimen sequenced in a study of blood T cell repertoires in COVID-19 (TCRdb year 2020). Libraries were made using the immunoSEQ multiplex PCR assay. What TCRdb holds here is the immuneACCESS table cut down to in-frame rearrangements. Part of the clones is not present; checked against another copy, under half of the missing clones reflect an unresolved V gene, and the others are unexplained. The sample has around 100,000 clones on record, about 89% of them singletons. Of the sample, roughly 2.5% falls within the top ten clones. Input material: peripheral blood. All receptors come from a man aged 45 to 65 with COVID-19, enrolled during active disease.

This sequence joins TRBV7-8 and TRBJ1-5; the D gene is possibly TRBD1 (5 bases). The germline V gene encodes CDR1 SGHVS and CDR2 FQNEAQ. The ends were cut back, 2 bases at V and 6 bases at J, with 11 bases in the middle. CDR3 size: 14 residues. CDR3 residues: CASSLQGLGQPQHF. In DNA form, the CDR3 reads TGTGCCAGCAGCTTACAGGGTTTAGGTCAGCCCCAGCATTTT.

The chain's CDR3 is CASSEIGTGRLSNQPQHF. CDR3 DNA: TGCGCCAGCAGTGAAATTGGGACAGGGCGGTTAAGCAATCAGCCCCAGCATTTT. The gene calls are TRBV10-2 and TRBJ1-5, with 9 bases matching TRBD1. The V gene end was trimmed by 3 bases and the J gene end by 1 base; junction bases not matched to a gene: 10. Per the germline V gene, CDR1 is WSHSY and CDR2 is SAAADI. CDR3 length: 18 amino acids.